The entry below gives a single TCR beta chain sequence along with its context. Its antigen is not yet known. Qualities for individual bases were not recorded, and no much larger clone is one base off. These data originate in a study of blood T cell repertoires in COVID-19 (dated by TCRdb to 2020 to 2022). Looking at the study overall: The collaborator samples originated in the United States, Italy and Spain and spanned the acute and convalescent phases of COVID-19. HLA class I and class II types, where available, came from metadata supplied by the sample provider rather than from assay-based typing. Sample metadata almost always included a de-identified subject ID, COVID-19 status, age in years and sex. Samples were obtained from the ongoing ImmuneRACE study (first 160 participants) and from approximately 1,200 subjects provided by 6 global collaborators. The prospective study material was composed of cDNA or gDNA derived from T cells, B-cell-depleted T cells, or PBMCs. The dataset comprised deeply sampled blood TCRbeta repertoires from subjects exposed to, actively infected with, or recovered from COVID-19. The repertoires were made available in a free public database intended to serve as a resource for research on the immune response to SARS-CoV-2. What the authors observed across the whole study: Clinical and demographic metadata were provided uncurated, with the amount varying by source and participant.

TCRbeta CDR3 regions were amplified from genomic DNA by means of the immunoSEQ Assay, a bias-controlled multiplex PCR. As for how the authors treated the data: Within the assay, amplification of reference gene primers was used to estimate how many nucleated cells each sample contained. To quantify the absolute abundance of each unique TCRbeta CDR3 rearrangement, sequence reads were collapsed and filtered. For each sample, productive Simpson clonality was calculated as the square root of Simpson's diversity index over productive rearrangements. TCRdb mirrors the immuneACCESS table, restricted to in-frame sequences. Some clones are absent from its copies; in checked studies, under half trace to an unresolved V gene, and the reason for the others is unknown. That table is the source of V, J and clone size, and D and trimming were worked out from the DNA. The sample contains 110,000 or so clones, approximately 84% of them found a single time. Of the sample, around 3.5% falls within the top ten clones.

Whole blood was collected in K2EDTA tubes by collaborating institutions according to the institutions' own protocols. For TCRbeta analysis, collaborator samples were shipped as frozen whole blood, as isolated PBMCs, or as DNA extracted from either sample type. The sequenced material came from peripheral blood. This TCR came from a middle-aged man with acute or convalescent COVID-19.

The bases read TGTGCCAGCAGTTACTGGACAGGGGGAGTGGATGGTGGCTACACCTTC. The encoded protein is CASSYWTGGVDGGYTF. The chain links TRBV6-2 or TRBV6-3 with TRBJ1-2; 10 junctional bases match TRBD1. The germline V gene gives CDR1 as MNHEY and CDR2 as SVGEGT. The CDR3 runs 16 residues from the cysteine to the phenylalanine. The read is trimmed to its CDR3 DNA, 48 bases read in frame from base 1. V loses 1 base at its end and J loses 7 bases; junction bases beyond the gene matches: 9.